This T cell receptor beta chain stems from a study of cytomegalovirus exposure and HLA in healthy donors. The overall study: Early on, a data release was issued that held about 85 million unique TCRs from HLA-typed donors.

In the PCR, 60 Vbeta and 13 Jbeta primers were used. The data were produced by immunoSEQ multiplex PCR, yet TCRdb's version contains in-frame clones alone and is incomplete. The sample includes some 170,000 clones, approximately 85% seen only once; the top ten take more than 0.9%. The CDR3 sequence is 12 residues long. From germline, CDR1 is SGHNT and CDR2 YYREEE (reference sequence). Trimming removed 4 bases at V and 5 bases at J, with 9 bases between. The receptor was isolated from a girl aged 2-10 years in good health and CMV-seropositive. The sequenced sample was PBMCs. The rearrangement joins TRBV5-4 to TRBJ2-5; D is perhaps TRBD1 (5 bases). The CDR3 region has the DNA TGTGCCAGCAGCCCCCAGGGTGAGACCCAGTACTTC. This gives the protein CASSPQGETQYF.